The 16 T cell receptor beta chains below were found in one sample sequenced in a study of early T cells in non-severe SARS-CoV-2 infection. TCRdb ran MiXCR on the 5' RACE reads and lists one entry per CDR3 protein. The repertoire includes tens of thousands of distinct CDR3 sequences, 5% to 6.5% of them detected once, and 3% to 4.5% sits in the top ten. What was sequenced was whole blood. Source of these receptors: an adult who was a healthcare worker with PCR-confirmed SARS-CoV-2 infection or an uninfected control (not recorded which).

Only a few counts were recorded for this clonotype. The V gene is TRBV3-1, the J gene TRBJ1-1; 7 bases agree with TRBD1. Germline V gene data show CDR1 as LGHDT and CDR2 as YNNKEL (reference sequence). V lost 6 bases and J lost 4; bases outside the gene matches: 8. This CDR3 is built from 14 residues. The CDR3 coding sequence is TGTGCCAGCAGTCCGACAGGGCGTGGCACTGAAGCTTTCTTT. It encodes CASSPTGRGTEAFF.

The chain employs TRBV7-9 and TRBJ2-2, with D hard to call. The germline V gene encodes CDR1 SEHNR and CDR2 FQNEAQ (reference sequence). The CDR3 length is 12 residues. Trimming stripped 7 bases from V and 6 bases from J, with 9 bases between. The CDR3 reads CASIIGSGELFF. The CDR3, as DNA: TGTGCCAGCATAATAGGATCCGGGGAGCTGTTTTTT. The entire variable domain, with the rest obtained from reference TRBV7-9 and TRBJ2-2, is as follows: DTGVSQNPRHKITKRGQNVTFRCDPISEHNRLYWYRQTLGQGPEFLTYFQNEAQLEKSRLLSDRFSAERPKGSFSTLEIQRTEQGDSAMYLCASIIGSGELFFGEGSRLTVL.

This clonotype appeared many times. CDR3 sequence reads: CSAPRGPEETQYF. The CDR3 bases are TGCAGTGCTCCCCGGGGGCCTGAAGAGACCCAGTACTTC. The genes are TRBV20-1 and TRBJ2-5, with D perhaps given as TRBD1 or TRBD2 (6 bases each). The V gene's germline CDR1 is DFQATT and CDR2 SNEGSKA (reference sequence). The V end lost 5 bases, the J end lost 3 bases, and 13 bases lay between the germline ends. The CDR3 length is 13 residues.

This clonotype has at least ten counts. This chain links TRBV20-1 with TRBJ2-4, with 8 positions matching TRBD2. V shed 0 bases and J 6 bases; nucleotides not matched to a gene: 10. The length of the CDR3 is 16 residues. Germline assignment: CDR1 DFQATT and CDR2 SNEGSKA (reference sequence). CDR3 in DNA: TGCAGTGCTAGAGATTCACCGGGAGGGATTAGAAACATTCAGTACTTC. The encoded protein is CSARDSPGGIRNIQYF.

This clonotype has only a few counts. V and J are TRBV5-1 and TRBJ2-6; 8 positions agree with TRBD1. This CDR3 comprises 18 residues. J lost 0 bases, V lost 4 bases, and 9 bases had no gene match. Germline V CDR1 and CDR2: SGHRS, YFSETQ. The DNA for the CDR3 is TGCGCCAGCAGCCTGATGGACAGGGCGAGCTCTGGGGCCAACGTCCTGACTTTC. Protein product: CASSLMDRASSGANVLTF.

Ten or more counts support this clonotype. The V call is TRBV11-2, the J call TRBJ2-1; 11 nucleotides line up with TRBD2. In germline, CDR1 is SGHAT, CDR2 FQNNGV. V gave up 6 bases and J gave up 5 bases; unmatched junction bases: 6. CDR3 length: 15 amino acids. CDR3 region: CASSASGRMNNEQFF. Written as DNA, the CDR3 is TGTGCCAGCAGTGCTAGCGGGAGGATGAACAATGAGCAGTTCTTC.

The chain employs TRBV12-3 or TRBV12-4 and TRBJ2-1, with TRBD1 matching 7 bases. The CDR3 runs 14 residues. V was pared by 4 bases and J by 3 bases, with 3 bases of the junction left unmatched. This CDR3 reads CASSSGQYYNEQFF. In DNA form, the CDR3 reads TGTGCCAGCAGTTCGGGACAGTACTACAATGAGCAGTTCTTC.

At least ten counts were recorded for this clonotype. The V and J genes are TRBV5-4 and TRBJ2-5; D is unresolved. This CDR3 contains 13 residues. Germline CDR1 reads SGHNT; CDR2 reads YYREEE (reference sequence). Between the trimmed V and J ends, which lost 4 bases and 5 bases, there was a span of 12 bases. For the CDR3, the DNA is TGTGCCAGCAGCCGCCCGGAGAAGGAGACCCAGTACTTC. Translating gives CASSRPEKETQYF. The entire variable domain, with the rest obtained from reference TRBV5-4 and TRBJ2-5, is as follows: ETGVTQSPTHLIKTRGQQVTLRCSSQSGHNTVSWYQQALGQGPQFIFQYYREEENGRGNFPPRFSGLQFPNYSSELNVNALELDDSALYLCASSRPEKETQYFGPGTRLLVL.

This clonotype was seen at least ten times. The chain combines TRBV4-3 with TRBJ2-6; D unresolved. The CDR3 spans 15 residues. The germline gives CDR1 LGHNA, CDR2 YSLEER. With 7 bases removed from V and 2 bases from J, the gap between germline ends came to 12 bases. For the CDR3, the DNA is TGCGCCAGCACCCCTACGTATGCTGGGGCCAACGTCCTGACTTTC. Translated: CASTPTYAGANVLTF.

This clonotype has at least ten counts. The chain recombines TRBV12-2 with TRBJ1-5; TRBD1 is the table's D call and was not checked against the DNA. TRBV12-2 is a listed pseudogene. This CDR3 contains 15 residues. CDR3 sequence: CASRPNAPGDQPQHF. The CDR3 DNA is TGTGCAAGTCGCCCCAATGCACCAGGGGATCAGCCCCAGCATTTT.

The rearrangement uses TRBV5-1 and TRBJ2-7; 7 nucleotides match TRBD1. Trimming removed 5 bases from V and 3 bases from J; junction bases left unmatched: 11. The CDR3 is 15 residues long. The germline CDR1 and CDR2 sequences are SGHRS and YFSETQ. In nucleotides, the CDR3 is TGCGCCAGCAGAAACGACGGACAGGCCCGCTACGAGCAGTACTTC. This translates into CASRNDGQARYEQYF.

This clonotype was found a few times. The chain couples TRBV6-2 or TRBV6-3 to TRBJ1-5; TRBD1 might be the D (6 bases). V shed 2 bases and J shed 7 bases, with 18 bases lying between them. This CDR3 is 16 amino acids long. Germline V gives CDR1 MNHEY, CDR2 SVGEGT. CDR3 region: CASSYPTSGASQPQHF. The CDR3, as DNA: TGTGCCAGCAGTTACCCGACTTCAGGGGCAAGCCAGCCCCAGCATTTT.

The J gene is TRBJ1-1, the V gene TRBV10-2; D may be TRBD1 (6 bases). Germline assignment: CDR1 WSHSY and CDR2 SAAADI. V was shortened by 6 bases and J by 2 bases, with 16 bases between the two germline ends. The CDR3 consists of 15 residues. CDR3 sequence: CASSRDTGRNTEAFF. CDR3 coding DNA: TGCGCCAGCAGCCGGGACACGGGGAGAAACACTGAAGCTTTCTTT.

This clonotype was observed a few times. The chain couples TRBV28 to TRBJ1-2; D is unresolved. Germline assignment: CDR1 MDHEN and CDR2 SYDVKM. This CDR3 is 12 amino acids long. Trimming took 10 bases from V and 6 from J, leaving 15 bases between them. CDR3: CAISSNPDGYTF. The DNA of the CDR3 is TGTGCCATCTCGTCCAACCCCGATGGCTACACCTTC.

The chain employs TRBV12-3 or TRBV12-4 and TRBJ2-1, with a weak D call TRBD1 (7 bases). The CDR3 is made up of 14 amino acids. Trimming removed 5 bases from V and 6 bases from J, with 14 bases in between. CDR3 bases: TGTGCCAGCAGTCCCCCCCAGGGGGGCAATGAGCAGTTCTTC. Translated, it gives CASSPPQGGNEQFF.

The rearrangement uses TRBV4-1 and TRBJ2-7; D not resolved. The CDR3 is 14 amino acids. Germline-derived CDR1 and CDR2 are MGHRA and YSYEKL. V was trimmed by 0 bases and J by 2 bases, leaving 8 bases between them. For the CDR3, the DNA is TGCGCCAGCAGCCAAGATTGGGCAACCTACGAGCAGTACTTC. It specifies CASSQDWATYEQYF.